This passage covers 9 T cell receptor beta chains from one sample sequenced in a study of Graves' ophthalmopathy and Graves' hyperthyroidism. The authors amplified TCR beta CDR3 regions from RNA transcripts. The library came from an HTBI-primed first-round RT-PCR and a second-round multiplex PCR. TCRdb reprocessed the multiplex PCR reads with MiXCR, giving one entry per CDR3 protein. The sample lists about 340,000 distinct CDR3 sequences, roughly a sixth occurring once. The sequenced sample consisted of peripheral blood. Receptors were obtained from an adult man with Graves' ophthalmopathy.

This clonotype came up many times. The V and J genes are TRBV5-1 and TRBJ2-2; 10 bases are a match to TRBD2. CDR1 and CDR2 from the germline V gene are SGHRS and YFSETQ. The CDR3 loop spans 21 amino acids. Losses at the gene ends were 0 bases for V and 0 bases for J; bases not matched to a gene: 14. CDR3 DNA sequence: TGCGCCAGCAGCTTGGCCTTGGGGCTAGCGGGGGCCCTCCCGAACACCGGGGAGCTGTTTTTT. Its translation is CASSLALGLAGALPNTGELFF.

In its sample, this clonotype was seen many times. This chain connects TRBV6-1 to TRBJ2-2; 8 positions agree with TRBD2. V dropped 6 bases and J dropped 0; count of bases not matched to a gene: 3. In germline, CDR1 is MNHNS, CDR2 SASEGT. This CDR3 contains 15 residues. The CDR3, as DNA: TGTGCCAGCAGAATAGCGGGGTCGAACACCGGGGAGCTGTTTTTT. It translates to CASRIAGSNTGELFF.

Ten or more counts support this clonotype. V and J are TRBV20-1 and TRBJ2-2; 10 nucleotides line up with TRBD1. Germline assignment: CDR1 DFQATT and CDR2 SNEGSKA (reference sequence). V trimming: 4 bases; J trimming: 4 bases; junction bases outside the gene matches: 9. There are 16 residues in the CDR3. The CDR3 spells CSATKSGTGATGELFF. In DNA form, the CDR3 reads TGCAGTGCTACCAAATCCGGGACAGGGGCCACCGGGGAGCTGTTTTTT.

In its sample, this clonotype was seen many times. The CDR3 does not close with the conserved phenylalanine or tryptophan, likely indicating a read error. As DNA, the CDR3 is TGTGCCAGCAGCAGCGGGAGGGTTGAGTACGAGCAGTACTCC. This encodes CASSSGRVEYEQYS. The rearrangement uses TRBV2 and TRBJ2-7; TRBD2 matches 10 bases. This CDR3 is 14 amino acids long. Trimming cost V 6 bases and J 4 bases; bases outside gene matches: 6. Germline loops: CDR1 SNHLY, CDR2 FYNNEI.

Many counts were recorded for this clonotype. V is TRBV5-1 and J is TRBJ1-1; the D is unclear. The V gene's germline CDR1 is SGHRS and CDR2 YFSETQ. The CDR3 runs to 14 residues. The ends were cut back, 0 bases at V and 7 bases at J, with 13 bases in the middle. The CDR3: CASSLGSRALEAFF. CDR3 bases: TGCGCCAGCAGCTTGGGGAGTAGGGCTCTTGAAGCTTTCTTT.

This clonotype came up many times. This chain uses TRBV12-3 or TRBV12-4 with TRBJ1-1; 7 nucleotides agree with TRBD1. CDR3 length equals 13 residues. J lost 3 bases, V lost 6 bases, and 4 bases had no gene match. The CDR3: CASRGQLHTEAFF. Here the CDR3 DNA reads TGTGCCAGCAGGGGACAGCTTCACACTGAAGCTTTCTTT.

This clonotype was found many times. The V and J genes are TRBV28 and TRBJ1-6; D gene unclear. CDR1 is MDHEN and CDR2 is SYDVKM in the germline V gene. V was shortened by 3 bases and J by 10 bases, with 7 bases between the two germline ends. The CDR3 has 12 amino acids. The CDR3 sequence: CASSFSRSPLHF. CDR3 nucleotide sequence: TGTGCCAGCAGTTTTAGTCGGTCACCCCTCCACTTT.

This clonotype was found many times. The V gene is TRBV5-1, the J gene TRBJ2-2; TRBD2 matches 12 bases. Germline CDR1 reads SGHRS; CDR2 reads YFSETQ. V trimming: 3 bases; J trimming: 8 bases; junction bases outside the gene matches: 8. The CDR3 contains 16 residues. The CDR3 DNA reads as TGCGCCAGCAGCTCCAGACTAGCGGGAGAGGCGGGGGAGCTGTTTTTT. This sequence encodes CASSSRLAGEAGELFF. Based on the CDR3 plus reference TRBV5-1 and TRBJ2-2, the full variable domain is KAGVTQTPRYLIKTRGQQVTLSCSPISGHRSVSWYQQTPGQGLQFLFEYFSETQRNKGNFPGRFSGRQFSNSRSEMNVSTLELGDSALYLCASSSRLAGEAGELFFGEGSRLTVL.

This clonotype showed up many times. V gene TRBV24-1 combines with J gene TRBJ1-2, with D unclear. Germline CDR1 is KGHDR and CDR2 is SFDVKD. Trimming took 4 bases from V and 5 from J, leaving 13 bases between them. The CDR3 is 14 residues long. The DNA for the CDR3 is TGTGCCACCAGTGACGGAGACACCGGTTATGGCTACACCTTC. It codes for CATSDGDTGYGYTF.